This is a list of T cell receptor beta chains from one sample in a study of cytomegalovirus exposure and HLA in healthy donors. Generated by immunoSEQ multiplex PCR, the TCRdb table keeps only in-frame clones and is missing some. The repertoire consists of fewer than 110,000 clones, with 76% occurring once and the leading ten covering about a tenth. Sample: PBMCs. The source is a woman under 30 in good health and CMV-seropositive. CDR3s include the opening cysteine and the closing phenylalanine or tryptophan. The order of the fields is J gene, V gene, CDR3 protein.

j_call: TRBJ2-3
v_call: TRBV6-6
cdr3_aa: CASSYSMVSVSTQYF

j_call: TRBJ1-2
v_call: TRBV18
cdr3_aa: CASSPVRGNYGYTF

j_call: TRBJ2-2
v_call: TRBV5-1
cdr3_aa: CASSLDSPNTGELFF

j_call: TRBJ2-3
v_call: TRBV29-1
cdr3_aa: CSVGGASGVSTDTQYF

j_call: TRBJ2-2
v_call: TRBV4-2
cdr3_aa: CASSREGGGGNTGELFF

j_call: TRBJ2-3
v_call: TRBV7-9
cdr3_aa: CASSPPDRGLADTQYF

j_call: TRBJ1-4
v_call: TRBV28
cdr3_aa: CASSLEFREKLFF

j_call: TRBJ1-1
v_call: TRBV5-4
cdr3_aa: CASSLDTGAPKRTEAFF

j_call: TRBJ1-2
v_call: TRBV6-5
cdr3_aa: CASSYAMTGTSYGYTF

j_call: TRBJ1-6
v_call: TRBV27
cdr3_aa: CASSFQGGSPLHF

j_call: TRBJ1-2
v_call: TRBV5-4
cdr3_aa: CASSLGGPLKGYTF

j_call: TRBJ1-2
v_call: TRBV7-2
cdr3_aa: CASSFGDRGYGYTF

j_call: TRBJ2-3
v_call: TRBV30
cdr3_aa: CAWKHTGADTQYF

j_call: TRBJ2-1
v_call: TRBV7-6
cdr3_aa: CASSYLAGAISSYNEQFF

j_call: TRBJ2-1
v_call: TRBV28
cdr3_aa: CASSGTSGAYNEQFF

j_call: TRBJ2-1
v_call: TRBV4-2
cdr3_aa: CASSHRSGGSYNEQFF

j_call: TRBJ2-7
v_call: TRBV29-1
cdr3_aa: CSVEGTGITYEQYF

j_call: TRBJ1-4
v_call: TRBV5-1
cdr3_aa: CASSLTSSNEKLFF

j_call: TRBJ2-7
v_call: TRBV5-1
cdr3_aa: CASNPGVLGEQYF

j_call: TRBJ1-1
v_call: TRBV4-1
cdr3_aa: CASSQDLLIPINTEAFF

j_call: TRBJ1-5
v_call: TRBV30
cdr3_aa: CAWSRRGGQPQHF

j_call: TRBJ2-7
v_call: TRBV19
cdr3_aa: CASSIVSGGRDEQYF

j_call: TRBJ2-7
v_call: TRBV9
cdr3_aa: CASSGMTGSDEQYF

j_call: TRBJ2-6
v_call: TRBV5-3
cdr3_aa: CARSARRPGHLTISGANVLTF

j_call: TRBJ2-3
v_call: TRBV5-4
cdr3_aa: CASSSGTSGLPDTQYF

j_call: TRBJ2-3
v_call: TRBV27
cdr3_aa: CASSFSGAGYTQYF

j_call: TRBJ1-4
v_call: TRBV6-5
cdr3_aa: CASRRWLNEKLFF

j_call: TRBJ1-5
v_call: TRBV5-1
cdr3_aa: CASTTGRSNQPQHF

j_call: TRBJ2-7
v_call: TRBV11-2
cdr3_aa: CASSLDTYEQYF

j_call: TRBJ2-5
v_call: TRBV14
cdr3_aa: CASQKGRETQYF

j_call: TRBJ1-1
v_call: TRBV5-1
cdr3_aa: CASSYTGSSNTEAFF

j_call: TRBJ2-2
v_call: TRBV14
cdr3_aa: CASSQRLGSRELFF

j_call: TRBJ2-5
v_call: TRBV6-1
cdr3_aa: CASSEALSTGRGKYF

j_call: TRBJ2-5
v_call: TRBV9
cdr3_aa: CASSVKAGALPPSQETQYF

j_call: TRBJ2-2
v_call: TRBV7-9
cdr3_aa: CASSLGQGSSTHTGELFF